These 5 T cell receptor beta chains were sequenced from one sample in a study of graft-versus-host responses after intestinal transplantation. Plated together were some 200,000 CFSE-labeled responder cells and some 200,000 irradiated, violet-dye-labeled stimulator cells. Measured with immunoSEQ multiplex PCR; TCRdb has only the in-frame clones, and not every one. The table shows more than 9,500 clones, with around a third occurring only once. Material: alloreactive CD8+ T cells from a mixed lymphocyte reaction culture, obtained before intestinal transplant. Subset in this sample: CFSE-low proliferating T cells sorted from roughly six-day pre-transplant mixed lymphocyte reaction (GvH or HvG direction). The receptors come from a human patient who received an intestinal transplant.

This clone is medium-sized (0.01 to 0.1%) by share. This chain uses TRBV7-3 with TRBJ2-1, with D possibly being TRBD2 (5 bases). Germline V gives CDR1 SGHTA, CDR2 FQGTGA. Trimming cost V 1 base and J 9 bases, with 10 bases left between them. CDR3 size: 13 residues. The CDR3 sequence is CASSLNGLAEQFF. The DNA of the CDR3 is TGTGCCAGCAGCTTAAACGGGCTAGCTGAGCAGTTCTTC. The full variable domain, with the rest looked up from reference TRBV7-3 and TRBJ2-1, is GAGVSQTPSNKVTEKGKYVELRCDPISGHTALYWYRQSLGQGPEFLIYFQGTGAADDSGLPNDRFFAVRPEGSVSTLKIQRTERGDSAVYLCASSLNGLAEQFFGPGTRLTVL.

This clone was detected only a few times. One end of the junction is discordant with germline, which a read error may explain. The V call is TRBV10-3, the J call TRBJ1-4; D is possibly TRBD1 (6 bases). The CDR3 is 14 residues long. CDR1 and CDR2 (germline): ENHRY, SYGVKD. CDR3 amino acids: CASSYSSRRGKLFF. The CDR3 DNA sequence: TGTGCCAGCAGTTACTCGAGTCGCAGGGGAAAACTGTTTTTT.

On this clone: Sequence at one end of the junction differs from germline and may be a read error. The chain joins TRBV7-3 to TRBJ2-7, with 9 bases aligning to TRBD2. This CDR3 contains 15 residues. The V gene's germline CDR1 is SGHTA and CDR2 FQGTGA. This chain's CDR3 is CACSFSGSAGYEQYF. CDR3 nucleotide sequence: TGTGCCTGCAGTTTTAGCGGGAGTGCAGGCTACGAGCAGTACTTC. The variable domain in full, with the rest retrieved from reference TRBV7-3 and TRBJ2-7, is GAGVSQTPSNKVTEKGKYVELRCDPISGHTALYWYRQSLGQGPEFLIYFQGTGAADDSGLPNDRFFAVRPEGSVSTLKIQRTERGDSAVYLCACSFSGSAGYEQYFGPGTRLTVT.

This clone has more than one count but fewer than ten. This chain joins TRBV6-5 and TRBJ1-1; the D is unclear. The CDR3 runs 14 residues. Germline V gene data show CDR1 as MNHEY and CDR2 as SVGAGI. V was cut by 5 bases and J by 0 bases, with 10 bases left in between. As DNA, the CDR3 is TGTGCCAGCAGTCCCCGGACGGTGAACACTGAAGCTTTCTTT. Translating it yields CASSPRTVNTEAFF.

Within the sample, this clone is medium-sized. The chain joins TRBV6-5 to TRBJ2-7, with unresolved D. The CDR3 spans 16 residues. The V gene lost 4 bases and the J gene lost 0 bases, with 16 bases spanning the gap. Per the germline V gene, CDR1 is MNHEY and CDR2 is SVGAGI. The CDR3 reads CASSLAVPLSSYEQYF. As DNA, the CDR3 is TGTGCCAGCAGTTTGGCGGTACCGCTGAGCTCCTACGAGCAGTACTTC.